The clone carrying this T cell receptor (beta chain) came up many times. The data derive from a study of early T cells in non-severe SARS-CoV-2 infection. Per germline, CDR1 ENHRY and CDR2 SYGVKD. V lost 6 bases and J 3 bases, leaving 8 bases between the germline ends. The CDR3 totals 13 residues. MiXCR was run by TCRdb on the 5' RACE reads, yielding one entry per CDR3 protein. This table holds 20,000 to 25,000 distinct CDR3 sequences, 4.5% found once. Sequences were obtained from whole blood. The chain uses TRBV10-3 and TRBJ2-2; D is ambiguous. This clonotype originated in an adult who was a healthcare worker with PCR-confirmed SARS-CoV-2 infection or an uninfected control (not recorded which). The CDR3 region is CAISPGHTGELFF. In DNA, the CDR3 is TGTGCCATCAGCCCGGGCCACACCGGGGAGCTGTTTTTT.